A single sample is the source of the 5 T cell receptor beta chains below, sequenced in a study of cytomegalovirus exposure and HLA in healthy donors. Clones were read by immunoSEQ multiplex PCR, and TCRdb kept only the in-frame ones, dropping some. The sample shows roughly 60,000 clones, 95% of them seen only once. Material for sequencing was PBMCs. These receptors came from a young woman in good health and CMV-seropositive.

As regards this clone: One end of the junction is discordant with germline, which a read error may explain. V and J are TRBV30 and TRBJ1-1, with D possibly being TRBD1 (5 bases). The CDR3 extends over 12 amino acids. CDR1 is GTSNPN and CDR2 is SVGIG in the germline V gene (reference sequence). CDR3 sequence reads: CAWSVQVSWSSF. The CDR3 DNA reads TGTGCCTGGAGTGTACAGGTCTCTTGGAGTTCCTTT.

The rearrangement uses TRBV5-5 and TRBJ2-1; TRBD2 matches 9 bases. V lost 4 bases, J lost 0 bases, and 2 bases stayed unmatched. The CDR3 spans 15 residues. Germline lookup yields CDR1 SGHKS and CDR2 YYEKEE (reference sequence). CDR3 protein: CASSVSGSSYNEQFF. The CDR3, as DNA: TGTGCCAGCAGCGTTAGCGGGAGCTCCTACAATGAGCAGTTCTTC.

This chain links TRBV7-9 with TRBJ1-2; D call uncertain. The V gene lost 3 bases and the J gene lost 8 bases, with 10 bases spanning the gap. Per the germline V gene, CDR1 is SEHNR and CDR2 is FQNEAQ (reference sequence). This CDR3 has 12 residues. The CDR3 sequence is CASSFGDRGYTF. Here the CDR3 DNA reads TGTGCCAGCAGCTTTGGAGATCGCGGCTACACCTTC. The whole variable domain, filled in from reference TRBV7-9 and TRBJ1-2, reads DTGVSQNPRHKITKRGQNVTFRCDPISEHNRLYWYRQTLGQGPEFLTYFQNEAQLEKSRLLSDRFSAERPKGSFSTLEIQRTEQGDSAMYLCASSFGDRGYTFGSGTRLTVV.

This chain joins TRBV28 and TRBJ1-2, with 7 bases lining up with TRBD1. The CDR3 has 17 residues. V lost 6 bases and J lost 2; bases outside the gene matches: 15. CDR1 is MDHEN and CDR2 is SYDVKM in the germline V gene. CDR3 DNA: TGTGCCAGCAGCCCACCCACTTTCAGGGGGTGGAACTATGGCTACACCTTC. Protein: CASSPPTFRGWNYGYTF.

The rearrangement links TRBV19 to TRBJ1-6, with D possibly TRBD1 on 5 matching bases. Germline loops: CDR1 LNHDA, CDR2 SQIVND (reference sequence). V was pared by 5 bases and J by 6 bases, with 11 bases between. There are 14 residues in the CDR3. As DNA, the CDR3 is TGTGCCAGTAGTCAAACCGGGGGTAATTCACCCCTCCACTTT. It is translated as CASSQTGGNSPLHF.